This section outlines one TCR beta chain sequence together with its context. Antigen unknown. These data come from a study of T cells in Graves' hyperthyroidism and ophthalmopathy. Background on the study: Blood from the periphery was taken at initial diagnosis, before any treatment.

The ends were cut back, 0 bases at V and 7 bases at J, with 10 bases in the middle. This CDR3 is 13 amino acids long. Germline CDR1 LNHNV, CDR2 YYDKDF (reference sequence). RNA transcripts yielded amplified TCR beta CDR3 regions. In the first-round RT-PCR of the TCR CDR3, the HTBI primer set was used. TCRdb used MiXCR to reprocess the multiplex PCR reads, holding one entry per CDR3 protein. The profile shows around 210,000 distinct CDR3 sequences, roughly a sixth of them singletons. Diagnosis relied on clinical symptoms, serum thyroxine and TRAb, thyroid ultrasound and orbital computed tomography. Study-level points and caveats: A median about 7 months before onset, the model predicted ophthalmopathy. Appearing also in blood were most of the thyroid clonotypes expanded above 0.001.

The origin of this receptor is a woman aged 50 to 60 with Graves' hyperthyroidism. The specimen sequenced was blood. V is TRBV15 and J is TRBJ2-7; possibly TRBD2 for D (5 bases). CDR3 amino acids: CATSREGAGEQYF. CDR3 sequence (DNA): TGTGCCACCAGCAGAGAGGGAGCCGGTGAGCAGTACTTC.